This T cell receptor (beta chain) was identified in a study of beta chain features in type 1 diabetes. General study points: Among patients with Type 1 diabetes, TCRB CDR3s were moderately but significantly shorter in every one of the four CD4+ subsets.

Of note for this clone: Antigen unknown.

Of the isolated RNA, all was reverse transcribed, and so the sequenced material was expressed TCRB transcripts. Assay used: immunoSEQ multiplex PCR; TCRdb lists only in-frame clones, some missing. The table includes about 700,000 clones, about an eighth detected once. Sample: naive CD4+ T cells from blood. The TCR sequence derives from a man between 18 and 35 years old with type 1 diabetes.

The CDR3: CASTTGINTGELFF. The CDR3, as DNA: TGTGCCAGCACGACCGGGATAAACACCGGGGAGCTGTTTTTT. The chain employs TRBV13 and TRBJ2-2; a possible D gene is TRBD2 (5 bases). Germline CDR1 reads PRHDT; CDR2 reads FYEKMQ (reference sequence). V was trimmed by 7 bases and J by 2 bases, leaving 11 bases between them. This CDR3 contains 14 residues.